Listed here are 17 T cell receptor beta chains from one sample, sequenced in a study of control samples from healthy donors and cancer patients. Measured with immunoSEQ multiplex PCR; TCRdb has only the in-frame clones, and not every one. Seen here are over 90,000 clones, around 89% observed once, and the top ten hold 19%. The sequencing input was PBMCs. These receptors were taken from a man aged 55 to 70 with lung cancer.

This chain connects TRBV20-1 to TRBJ1-4; D uncertain. The CDR3 runs to 11 residues. Germline CDR1 reads DFQATT; CDR2 reads SNEGSKA (reference sequence). The V gene lost 6 bases and the J gene lost 11 bases, with 13 bases spanning the gap. DNA of the CDR3: TGCAGTGCCGAACCGGGAGGGAAACTGTTTTTT. Encoded protein: CSAEPGGKLFF.

J is TRBJ1-1 and V is TRBV24-1; the D gene is possibly TRBD1 (6 bases). The germline V gene encodes CDR1 KGHDR and CDR2 SFDVKD. The V end lost 2 bases, the J end lost 6 bases, and 12 bases lay between the germline ends. The CDR3 is made up of 14 amino acids. The CDR3 region has the DNA TGTGCCACCAGTGATTCAAGGGGGGTCGCTGAAGCTTTCTTT. Translating it yields CATSDSRGVAEAFF.

The genes are TRBV5-4 and TRBJ2-1; the match to TRBD2 covers 14 bases. The V segment lost 4 bases and the J segment 0 bases; nucleotides outside the gene matches: 9. The CDR3 consists of 19 residues. Germline CDR1 reads SGHNT; CDR2 reads YYREEE (reference sequence). The CDR3 DNA is TGTGCCAGCAGCCCCGGGGGACTAGCGGGGGTCAACTCCTACAATGAGCAGTTCTTC. This sequence encodes CASSPGGLAGVNSYNEQFF.

This chain joins TRBV18 and TRBJ1-4; TRBD1 agrees at 11 bases. Germline V gene lookup returns CDR1 KGHSH and CDR2 LQKENI. This CDR3 is 17 amino acids long. The V segment lost 3 bases and the J segment 6 bases; nucleotides outside the gene matches: 9. The CDR3 sequence: CASSPYIGQGADEKLFF. DNA for the CDR3: TGTGCCAGCTCACCGTATATTGGACAGGGGGCGGATGAAAAACTGTTTTTT.

V gene TRBV7-9 combines with J gene TRBJ2-7; D is perhaps TRBD2 (7 bases). The CDR3 is 16 residues long. CDR1 SEHNR and CDR2 FQNEAQ come from the germline V gene (reference sequence). Trimming pared 5 bases from V and 4 bases from J, leaving 21 bases between. The CDR3, as DNA: TGTGCCAGCAGCCGGGGGGCAGGGGCTGGACTTTACGAGCAGTACTTC. Translation: CASSRGAGAGLYEQYF.

The chain has TRBV6-5 and TRBJ2-2; unclear D gene. The CDR3 has 15 amino acids. Germline CDR1 is MNHEY and CDR2 is SVGAGI. Between the trimmed V and J ends, which lost 1 base and 3 bases, there was a span of 9 bases. The CDR3 reads CASSYYSEDTGELFF. For the CDR3, the DNA is TGTGCCAGCAGTTACTACTCAGAGGACACCGGGGAGCTGTTTTTT.

The chain joins TRBV6-6 to TRBJ2-7; D remains ambiguous. Germline loops: CDR1 MNHNY, CDR2 SVGAGI (reference sequence). V shed 2 bases and J shed 3 bases, with 5 bases lying between them. This CDR3 comprises 12 residues. The CDR3 coding sequence is TGTGCCAGCAGTTACGCCGGCTACGAGCAGTACGTC. Protein product: CASSYAGYEQYV.

J is TRBJ2-5 and V is TRBV19; D might be TRBD1 (6 bases). This CDR3 has 14 residues. The germline V gene has CDR1 LNHDA and CDR2 SQIVND (reference sequence). V was shortened by 1 base and J by 5 bases, with 11 bases between the two germline ends. The CDR3 region has the DNA TGTGCCAGTAGTATAGTCTGGACAGAGGAGACCCAGTACTTC. Encoded protein: CASSIVWTEETQYF.

The rearrangement joins TRBV3-1 (or the pseudogene TRBV3-2) to TRBJ1-2; the D gene is possibly TRBD1 (5 bases). This CDR3 region has 14 residues. The germline gives CDR1 LGHDT, CDR2 YNNKEL (reference sequence). Trimming pared 4 bases from V and 4 bases from J, leaving 13 bases between. The CDR3 region is CASSPGGEGYGYTF. CDR3 bases: TGTGCCAGCAGCCCTGGGGGGGAGGGCTATGGCTACACCTTC.

This clone was seen a few times. J is TRBJ1-1 and V is TRBV10-3; 8 positions agree with TRBD1. This CDR3 is 14 amino acids long. CDR1 is ENHRY and CDR2 is SYGVKD in the germline V gene. V gave up 6 bases and J gave up 1 base; unmatched junction bases: 4. Written as DNA, the CDR3 is TGTGCCATCAGGGGACAGGAGAGGAACACTGAAGCTTTCTTT. This codes for CAIRGQERNTEAFF.

The chain uses TRBV7-3 and TRBJ2-6; D gene unclear. Trimming took 1 base from V and 4 from J, leaving 5 bases between them. This CDR3 has 14 amino acids. Germline V CDR1 and CDR2: SGHTA, FQGTGA. This CDR3 is CASSLMPGANVLTF. The CDR3 DNA follows: TGTGCCAGCAGCTTAATGCCAGGGGCCAACGTCCTGACTTTC. Drawing the rest from reference TRBV7-3 and TRBJ2-6, the complete variable domain is GAGVSQTPSNKVTEKGKYVELRCDPISGHTALYWYRQSLGQGPEFLIYFQGTGAADDSGLPNDRFFAVRPEGSVSTLKIQRTERGDSAVYLCASSLMPGANVLTFGAGSRLTVL.

This chain connects TRBV29-1 to TRBJ2-7; no clear D gene. This CDR3 comprises 13 residues. Between the trimmed V and J ends, which lost 6 bases and 2 bases, there was a span of 14 bases. CDR1 is SQVTM and CDR2 is ANQGSEA in the germline V gene. The CDR3 is CSVGLDAPYEQYF. Written as DNA, the CDR3 is TGCAGCGTGGGGTTAGATGCCCCCTACGAGCAGTACTTC.

CDR3 in DNA: TGCGCCAGCAGCTTGAATGGCAGATTAAGCTCCTACAATGAGCAGTTCTTC. Translated, it gives CASSLNGRLSSYNEQFF. The genes are TRBV5-1 and TRBJ2-1; D gene ambiguous. The ends were cut back, 1 base at V and 0 bases at J, with 14 bases in the middle. Germline V gene sequence: CDR1 SGHRS, CDR2 YFSETQ. This CDR3 comprises 17 residues.

This chain links TRBV18 with TRBJ2-7, with D tentatively TRBD2 (5 bases). In germline, CDR1 is KGHSH, CDR2 LQKENI. Trimming took 5 bases from V and 3 from J, leaving 11 bases between them. The CDR3 has 13 residues. The CDR3 protein is CASSTGFDYEQYV. DNA for the CDR3: TGTGCCAGCTCAACGGGGTTTGACTACGAGCAGTACGTC.

V and J are TRBV18 and TRBJ2-2, with D perhaps matching TRBD1 (5 bases). CDR3 length: 15 residues. Trimming removed 6 bases at V and 5 bases at J, with 16 bases between. Germline V gives CDR1 KGHSH, CDR2 LQKENI. As DNA, the CDR3 is TGTGCCAGCTCCGGGCAGGACATCGGGACCGGGGAGCTGTTTTTT. Its protein is CASSGQDIGTGELFF.

The rearrangement links TRBV7-9 to TRBJ2-5, with 9 bases fitting TRBD2. Trimming took 7 bases from V and 13 from J; bases not matched to a gene: 19. The CDR3 extends over 15 amino acids. Germline V CDR1 and CDR2: SEHNR, FQNEAQ (reference sequence). The CDR3 protein is CASTPVERGAAIWYF. The CDR3 DNA is TGTGCCAGCACCCCGGTTGAGCGGGGGGCCGCTATTTGGTACTTC.

The chain recombines TRBV12-3 or TRBV12-4 with TRBJ2-1; 7 bases map to TRBD1. There are 13 residues in the CDR3. V lost 4 bases and J lost 7; bases outside the gene matches: 4. DNA for the CDR3: TGTGCCAGCAGTTCCCAGGGGGTTAATGAGCAGTTCTTC. It is translated as CASSSQGVNEQFF.